This T cell receptor beta chain was identified in a study of identical twins. Points from the study as a whole: Within twin pairs, the out-of-frame alpha sequences they shared showed excess low generation probability. Zero-insertion analyses might be partly confounded by invariant T cells like MAIT and iNKT. Abundant beta clonotypes from cord blood bore fewer insertions; memory repertoires lacked this pattern. Without tracking the same donors, conclusions rested on cross-sectional statistical analysis.

Trimming pared 5 bases from V and 6 bases from J, leaving 5 bases between. The CDR3 sequence is 11 residues long. Germline V lookup: CDR1 SEHNR, CDR2 FQNEAQ (reference sequence). This clonotype was detected many times. Its cognate antigen is unknown. TCRdb independently ran MiXCR on the 5' RACE reads; one entry per CDR3 protein. Of roughly 1.6 million distinct CDR3 sequences in the sample, about 32% are singletons; the top ten hold approximately 0.25%. The sequence came from a newborn girl in good health. The chain is built from TRBV7-9 and TRBJ2-1; D is undetermined. The sample consisted of cord blood. This CDR3 is CASSNINEQFF. DNA of the CDR3: TGTGCCAGCAGCAATATCAATGAGCAGTTCTTC.